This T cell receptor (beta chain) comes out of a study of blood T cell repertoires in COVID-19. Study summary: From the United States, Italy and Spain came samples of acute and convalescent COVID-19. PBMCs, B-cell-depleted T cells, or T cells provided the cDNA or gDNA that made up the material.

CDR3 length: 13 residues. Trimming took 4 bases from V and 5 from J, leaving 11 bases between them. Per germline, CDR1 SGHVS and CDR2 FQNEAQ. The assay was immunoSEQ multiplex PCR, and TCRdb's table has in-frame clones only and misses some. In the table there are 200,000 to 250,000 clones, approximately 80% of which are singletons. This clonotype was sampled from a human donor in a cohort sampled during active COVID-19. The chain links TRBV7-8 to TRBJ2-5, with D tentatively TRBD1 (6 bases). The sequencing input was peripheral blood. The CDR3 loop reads CASSSTGRETQYF. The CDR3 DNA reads TGTGCCAGCAGCTCTACAGGGCGTGAGACCCAGTACTTC.